This TCR beta chain was sequenced in a study of T cells in Graves' hyperthyroidism and ophthalmopathy. The CDR3 consists of 14 residues. Looked up from germline, CDR1 is SGHTA and CDR2 is FQGNSA. With regard to this clonotype: Its antigen remains unknown. A junction end diverges from the germline sequence, so it may reflect a read error.

Absence of ophthalmopathy progression within 18 months defined stable Graves' hyperthyroidism. Uncontrolled infection, other autoimmune disease, pregnancy or lactation barred patients from enrollment. General study points: Ophthalmopathy was identified by the model a median about six months ahead of onset. Appearing also in blood were most of the thyroid clonotypes expanded above 0.001.

TCR beta CDR3 regions were amplified from RNA. The TCR CDR3 was amplified in a first-round RT-PCR using the HTBI primer set. TCRdb re-called the multiplex PCR reads through MiXCR, storing one row per CDR3 protein. The table lists a few hundred thousand distinct CDR3 sequences, 46% of them singletons. This clonotype originated in a woman between 18 and 29 years old with Graves' hyperthyroidism. The rearrangement uses TRBV7-2 and TRBJ2-5; D is uncertain. The material sequenced was peripheral blood or thyroid tissue (not recorded which). The CDR3 spells CASSQDSGREAQYF. The CDR3 region has the DNA TGTGCCAGCAGCCAAGATTCAGGCCGAGAGGCCCAGTACTTC. Drawing the rest from reference TRBV7-2 and TRBJ2-5, the complete variable domain is GAGVSQSPSNKVTEKGKDVELRCDPISGHTALYWYRQSLGQGLEFLIYFQGNSAPDKSGLPSDRFSAERTGGSVSTLTIQRTQQEDSAVYLCASSQDSGREAQYFGPGTRLLVL.